This TCR beta chain is from a study of T cells after yellow fever vaccination (dated by TCRdb to the late 2010s). Study-level background: Libraries from fractions with low cell numbers were prepared with the SMART-Seq v4 Ultra Low Input RNA kit. To follow T-cell clones before and after primary and booster YFV17D yellow fever vaccination, bulk TCR alpha and beta repertoires were sequenced over time. Blood was drawn at multiple timepoints before and after primary and secondary immunization, with bulk PBMC replicates and cell subsets isolated. Two healthy male donors, one aged 18 to 30 and one aged 30 to 40 years, made up the cohort.

The sequencer was an Illumina NovaSeq 6000. TCR cDNA was made using 5'RACE template switching, a step that added a universal primer site and unique molecular identifiers. cDNA synthesis was primed from both the TCR alpha and TCR beta constant segments. Library amplification used two PCR steps, and the second PCR step added sample barcodes and sequencing adapters. Sequencing of libraries was performed on Illumina HiSeq 2500 (2x100 bp) or NovaSeq (2x150 bp). Per the source publication's procedure: Reads were demultiplexed and collapsed into UMI consensus sequences with MIGEC, and V(D)J alignment was performed with MiXCR. Vaccine-responding clonotypes were defined with edgeR using replicate PBMC samples, requiring FDR below 0.01 and a log2 fold change above 5 up to day 15. Each bulk clonotype received a CD4 or CD8 identity based on whether the sequenced CD4 or CD8 repertoire contained that clonotype at higher abundance. TCRdb itself trimmed the public reads at Q25 with fastp, ran MiXCR and retained productive beta chains. When rows share a CDR3 protein, they turn into one entry using the most common DNA and genes. These V and J calls rely on TCRdb rather than the paper's analysis. This sample lists 200,000 to 250,000 distinct CDR3 sequences; more than 3% were detected once. 3.2% of the sample is taken by the ten largest.

General study outcomes and caveats: Compared with the primary T-cell response, the secondary T-cell response was weaker but faster, peaking on day 5 rather than day 15. Computational filtering was required because FACS-sorted repertoires could contain abundant contaminating clonotypes from the bulk population. A small fraction of clonotypes appeared in both the CD4 and CD8 compartments, likely as a result of convergent recombination. Because the study included only a couple of donors, the extent to which the findings can be generalized is limited. After the booster, most of the clones that had expanded following primary vaccination were detected again (around 97% of CD4 and around nine tenths of CD8), which suggests that memory was broadly maintained.

Sample treatment or condition, as interpreted from the label and publication: live attenuated yellow fever vaccine strain. PBMCs were isolated from peripheral blood using a standard Ficoll-Paque protocol. Dynabeads CD4 and CD8 positive selection kits were used to isolate CD4 and CD8 T-cell fractions. RNA was extracted with TriZol from bulk PBMCs, CD4 and CD8 fractions, and dextramer-positive and dextramer-negative fractions. Trimming leaves V shorter by 6 bases and J shorter by 7 bases, with the junction holding 9 bases beyond the gene matches. The CDR3 contains 15 residues, cysteine and phenylalanine counted. The DNA shown is the 45-base CDR3, in frame from base 1. With regard to this clonotype: Its antigen specificity is not known. No clone much larger than this one lies a single base away; base qualities are absent.

The sample in question was CD4+ T cells sorted from PBMCs, obtained 10 days after the yellow fever booster vaccination. The source is a man in his late teens or twenties who received the YFV17D yellow fever vaccine. In this chain, TRBV12-3 or TRBV12-4 is recombined with TRBJ2-2; 9 bases in the middle match TRBD1. In nucleotide form, the sequence is TGTGCCAGCAGCCCTCGACAGGGGGGGGACGGGGAGCTGTTTTTT. Its product reads: CASSPRQGGDGELFF.